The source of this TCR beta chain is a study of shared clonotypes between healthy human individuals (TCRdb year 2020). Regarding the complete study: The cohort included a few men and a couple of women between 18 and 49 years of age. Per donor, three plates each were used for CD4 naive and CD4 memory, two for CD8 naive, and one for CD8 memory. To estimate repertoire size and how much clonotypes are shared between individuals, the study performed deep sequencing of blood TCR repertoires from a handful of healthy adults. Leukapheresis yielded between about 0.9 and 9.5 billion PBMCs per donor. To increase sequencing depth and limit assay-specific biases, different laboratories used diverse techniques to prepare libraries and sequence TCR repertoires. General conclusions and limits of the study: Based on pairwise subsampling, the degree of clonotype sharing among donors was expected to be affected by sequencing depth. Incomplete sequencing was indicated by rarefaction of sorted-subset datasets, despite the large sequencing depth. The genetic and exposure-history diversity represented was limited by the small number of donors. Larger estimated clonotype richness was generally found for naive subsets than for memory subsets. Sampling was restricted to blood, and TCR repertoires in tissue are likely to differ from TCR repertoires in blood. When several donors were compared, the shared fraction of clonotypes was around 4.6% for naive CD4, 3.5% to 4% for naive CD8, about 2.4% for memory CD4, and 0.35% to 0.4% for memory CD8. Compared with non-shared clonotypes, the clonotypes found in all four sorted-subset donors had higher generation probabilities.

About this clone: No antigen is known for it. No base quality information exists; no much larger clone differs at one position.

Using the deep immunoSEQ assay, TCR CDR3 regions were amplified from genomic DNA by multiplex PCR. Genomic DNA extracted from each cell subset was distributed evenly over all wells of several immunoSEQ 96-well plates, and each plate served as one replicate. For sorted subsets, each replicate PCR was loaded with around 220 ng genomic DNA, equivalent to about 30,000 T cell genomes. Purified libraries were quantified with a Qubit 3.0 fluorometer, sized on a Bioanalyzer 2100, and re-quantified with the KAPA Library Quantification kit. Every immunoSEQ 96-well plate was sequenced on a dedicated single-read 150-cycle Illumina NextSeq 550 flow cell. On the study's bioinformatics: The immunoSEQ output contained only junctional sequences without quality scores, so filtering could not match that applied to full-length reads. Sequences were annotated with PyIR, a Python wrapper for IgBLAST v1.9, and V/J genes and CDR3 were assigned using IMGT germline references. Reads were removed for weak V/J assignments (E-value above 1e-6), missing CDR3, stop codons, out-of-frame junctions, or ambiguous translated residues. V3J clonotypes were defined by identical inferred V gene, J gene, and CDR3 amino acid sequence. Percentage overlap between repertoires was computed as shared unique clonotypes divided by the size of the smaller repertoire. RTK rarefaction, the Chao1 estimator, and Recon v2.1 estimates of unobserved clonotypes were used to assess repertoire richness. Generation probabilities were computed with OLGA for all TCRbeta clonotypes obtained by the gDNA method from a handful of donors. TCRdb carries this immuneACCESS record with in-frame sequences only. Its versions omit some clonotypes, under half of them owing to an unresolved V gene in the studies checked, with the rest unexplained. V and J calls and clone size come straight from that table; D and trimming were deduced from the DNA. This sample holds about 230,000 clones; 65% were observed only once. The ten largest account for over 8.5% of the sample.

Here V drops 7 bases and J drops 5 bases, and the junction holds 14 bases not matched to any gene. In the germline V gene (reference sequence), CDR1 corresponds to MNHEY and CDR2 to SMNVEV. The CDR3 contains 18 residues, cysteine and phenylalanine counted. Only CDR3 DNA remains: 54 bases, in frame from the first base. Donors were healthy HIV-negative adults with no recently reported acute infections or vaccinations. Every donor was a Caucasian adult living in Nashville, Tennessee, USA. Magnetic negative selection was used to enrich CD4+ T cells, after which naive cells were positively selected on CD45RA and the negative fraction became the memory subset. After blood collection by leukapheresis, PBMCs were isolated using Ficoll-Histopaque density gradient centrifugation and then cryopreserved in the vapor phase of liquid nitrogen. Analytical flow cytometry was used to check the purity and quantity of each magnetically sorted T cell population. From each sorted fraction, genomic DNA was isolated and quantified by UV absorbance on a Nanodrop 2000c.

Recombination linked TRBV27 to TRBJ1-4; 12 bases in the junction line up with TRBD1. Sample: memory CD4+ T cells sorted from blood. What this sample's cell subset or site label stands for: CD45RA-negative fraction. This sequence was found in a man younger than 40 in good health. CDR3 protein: CASTTYRGQGAENEKLFF. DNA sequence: TGTGCCAGCACTACCTATAGGGGACAGGGGGCCGAAAATGAAAAACTGTTTTTT. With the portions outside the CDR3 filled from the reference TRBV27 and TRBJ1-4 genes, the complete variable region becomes EAQVTQNPRYLITVTGKKLTVTCSQNMNHEYMSWYRQDPGLGLRQIYYSMNVEVTDKGDVPEGYKVSRKEKRNFPLILESPSPNQTSLYFCASTTYRGQGAENEKLFFGSGTQLSVL.